This TCR beta chain is drawn from a study of blood T cells in healthy people across ages. Across the whole study: Template switching captured about one barcoded beta molecule per two T cells.

This clonotype appeared a few times. Its matching antigen is unknown. Germline lookup yields CDR1 SEHNR and CDR2 FQNEAQ (reference sequence). V lost 1 base to trimming and J lost 5 bases, with 17 bases between them. This CDR3 is built from 17 residues. Broader study findings: The study found TCR beta diversity correlated strongly with naive T cell percentage.

A second 7 to 11 cycle PCR used barcoded and J-beta primers. Using its own MiXCR run on the 5' RACE reads, TCRdb lists one record per CDR3 protein. This repertoire shows roughly 930,000 distinct CDR3 sequences, roughly 43% found once; its top ten account for roughly 13%. This chain joins TRBV7-9 and TRBJ1-4; D gene unclear. The receptor was isolated from a young man in good health. Sequencing input: blood. The CDR3 coding sequence is TGTGCCAGCAGCTTAGGGAAAAATTCCTTCCAAAATGAAAAACTGTTTTTT. It specifies CASSLGKNSFQNEKLFF.